The clone carrying this T cell receptor (beta chain) was counted only a few times. Its antigen is not known. This may stem from a read error, because a much larger clone lies one nucleotide away. Fresh peripheral blood, less than 11 ml of it, supplied the PBMCs. The V end lost 3 bases, the J end lost 7 bases, and 15 bases lay between the germline ends. From germline, CDR1 is KGHSH and CDR2 LQKENI. The CDR3 contains 14 residues. The sample is drawn from a study of T cells in Graves' hyperthyroidism and ophthalmopathy. Notes on the study in general: Researchers found most expanded thyroid clonotypes above 0.001 in blood as well.

The CDR3 regions of TCR beta were amplified from RNA transcripts. Using the HTBI primer set, a first-round RT-PCR was run on the TCR CDR3. In TCRdb, the multiplex PCR reads were re-called with MiXCR into one record per CDR3 protein. Of a few hundred thousand distinct CDR3 sequences listed, 15% to 18% are singletons. Input material: blood. The gene calls are TRBV18 and TRBJ1-1, with D maybe TRBD1 (5 bases). The receptor was derived from a woman younger than 30 with Graves' hyperthyroidism. The CDR3 reads CASSPGGDGIEAFF. CDR3 bases: TGTGCCAGCTCACCGGGGGGGGATGGCATTGAAGCTTTCTTT.